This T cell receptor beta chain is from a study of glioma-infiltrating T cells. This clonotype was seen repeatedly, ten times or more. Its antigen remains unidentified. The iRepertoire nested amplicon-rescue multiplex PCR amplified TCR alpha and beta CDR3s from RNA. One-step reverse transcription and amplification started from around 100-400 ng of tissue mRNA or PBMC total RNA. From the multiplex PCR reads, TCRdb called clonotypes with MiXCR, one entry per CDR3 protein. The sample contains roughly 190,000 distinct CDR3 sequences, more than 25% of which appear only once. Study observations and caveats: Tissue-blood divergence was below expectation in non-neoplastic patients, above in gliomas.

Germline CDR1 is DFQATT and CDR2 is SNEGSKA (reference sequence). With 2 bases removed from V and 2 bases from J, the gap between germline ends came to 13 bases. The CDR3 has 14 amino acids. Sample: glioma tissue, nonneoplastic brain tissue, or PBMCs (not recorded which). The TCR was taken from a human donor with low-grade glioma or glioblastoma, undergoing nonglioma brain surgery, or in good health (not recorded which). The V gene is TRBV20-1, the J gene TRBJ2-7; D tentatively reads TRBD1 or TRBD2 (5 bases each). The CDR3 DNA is TGCAGTGCTAGAAGTCGGGACCCGACCTACGAGCAGTACTTC. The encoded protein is CSARSRDPTYEQYF.